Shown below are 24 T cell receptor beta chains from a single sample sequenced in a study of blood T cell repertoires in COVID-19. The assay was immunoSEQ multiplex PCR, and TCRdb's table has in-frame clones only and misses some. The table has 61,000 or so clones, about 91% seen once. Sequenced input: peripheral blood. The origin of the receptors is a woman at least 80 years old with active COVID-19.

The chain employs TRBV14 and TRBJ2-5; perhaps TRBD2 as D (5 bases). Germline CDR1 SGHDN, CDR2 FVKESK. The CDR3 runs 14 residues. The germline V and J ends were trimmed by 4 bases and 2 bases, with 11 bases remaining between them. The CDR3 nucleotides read TGTGCCAGCAGCCTATTAGCGTATCAAGAGACCCAGTACTTC. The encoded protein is CASSLLAYQETQYF. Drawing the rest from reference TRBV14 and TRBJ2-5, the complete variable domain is EAGVTQFPSHSVIEKGQTVTLRCDPISGHDNLYWYRRVMGKEIKFLLHFVKESKQDESGMPNNRFLAERTGGTYSTLKVQPAELEDSGVYFCASSLLAYQETQYFGPGTRLLVL.

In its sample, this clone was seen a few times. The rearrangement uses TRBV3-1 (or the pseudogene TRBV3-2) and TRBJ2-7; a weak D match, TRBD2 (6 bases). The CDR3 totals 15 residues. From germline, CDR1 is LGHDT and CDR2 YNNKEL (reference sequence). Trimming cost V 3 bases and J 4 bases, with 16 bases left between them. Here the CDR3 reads CASSHTPGALYEQYF. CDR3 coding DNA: TGTGCCAGCAGCCACACTCCGGGAGCCTTATACGAGCAGTACTTC.

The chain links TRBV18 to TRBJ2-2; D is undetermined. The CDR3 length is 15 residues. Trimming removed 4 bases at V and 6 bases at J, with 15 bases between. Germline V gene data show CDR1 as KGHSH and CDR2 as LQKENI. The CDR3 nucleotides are TGTGCCAGCTCACGGGTCTCAGCGTACGCCGGGGAGCTGTTTTTT. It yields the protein CASSRVSAYAGELFF.

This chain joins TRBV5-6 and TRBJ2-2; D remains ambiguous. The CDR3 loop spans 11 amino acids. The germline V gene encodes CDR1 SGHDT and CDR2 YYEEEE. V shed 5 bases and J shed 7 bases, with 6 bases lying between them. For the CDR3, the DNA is TGTGCCAGCAGTGAGCACGGGGAGCTGTTTTTT. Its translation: CASSEHGELFF.

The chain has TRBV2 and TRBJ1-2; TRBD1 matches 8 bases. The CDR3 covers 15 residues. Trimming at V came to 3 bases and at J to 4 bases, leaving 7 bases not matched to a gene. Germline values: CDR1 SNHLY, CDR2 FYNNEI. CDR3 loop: CASSEVQGAGYGYTF. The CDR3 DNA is TGTGCCAGCAGTGAGGTTCAGGGGGCGGGCTATGGCTACACCTTC.

CDR3 in DNA: TGCAGCGTTCAGGTCATCATGAACACTGAAGCTTTCTTT. The encoded protein is CSVQVIMNTEAFF. This rearrangement joins TRBV29-1 to TRBJ1-1; D ambiguous. Trimming shortened V by 5 bases and J by 0 bases, and 10 bases separated the two germline ends. Germline CDR1 and CDR2: SQVTM and ANQGSEA. The CDR3 runs 13 residues.

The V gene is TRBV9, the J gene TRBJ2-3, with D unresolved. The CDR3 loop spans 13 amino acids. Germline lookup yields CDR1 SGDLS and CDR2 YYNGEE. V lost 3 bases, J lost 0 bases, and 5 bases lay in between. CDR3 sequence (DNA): TGTGCCAGCAGCGCCACTAGCACAGATACGCAGTATTTT. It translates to CASSATSTDTQYF.

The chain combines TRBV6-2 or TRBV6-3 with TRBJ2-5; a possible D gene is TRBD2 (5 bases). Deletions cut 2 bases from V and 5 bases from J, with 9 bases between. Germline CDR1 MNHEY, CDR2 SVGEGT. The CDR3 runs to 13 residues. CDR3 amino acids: CASSYGSSETQYF. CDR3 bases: TGTGCCAGCAGTTACGGGAGTTCGGAGACCCAGTACTTC.

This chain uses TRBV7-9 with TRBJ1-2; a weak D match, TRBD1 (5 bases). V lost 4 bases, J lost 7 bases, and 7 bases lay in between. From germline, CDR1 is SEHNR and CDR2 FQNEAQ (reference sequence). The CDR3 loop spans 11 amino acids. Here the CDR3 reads CASSSRVGYTF. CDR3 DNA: TGTGCCAGCAGCTCCAGGGTTGGCTACACCTTC.

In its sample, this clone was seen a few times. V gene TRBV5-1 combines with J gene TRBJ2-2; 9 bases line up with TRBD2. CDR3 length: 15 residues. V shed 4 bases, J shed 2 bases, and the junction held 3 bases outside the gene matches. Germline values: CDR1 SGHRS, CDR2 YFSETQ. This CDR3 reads CASSQTSGNTGELFF. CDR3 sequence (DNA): TGCGCCAGCAGCCAGACTAGCGGTAACACCGGGGAGCTGTTTTTT.

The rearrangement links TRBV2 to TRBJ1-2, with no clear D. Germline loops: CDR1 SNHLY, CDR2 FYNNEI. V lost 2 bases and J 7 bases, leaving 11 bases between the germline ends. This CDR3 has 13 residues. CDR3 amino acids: CASSERSLAGYTF. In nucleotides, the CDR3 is TGTGCCAGCAGTGAAAGGAGTTTGGCTGGCTACACCTTC. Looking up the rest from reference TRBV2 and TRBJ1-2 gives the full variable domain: EPEVTQTPSHQVTQMGQEVILRCVPISNHLYFYWYRQILGQKVEFLVSFYNNEISEKSEIFDDQFSVERPDGSNFTLKIRSTKLEDSAMYFCASSERSLAGYTFGSGTRLTVV.

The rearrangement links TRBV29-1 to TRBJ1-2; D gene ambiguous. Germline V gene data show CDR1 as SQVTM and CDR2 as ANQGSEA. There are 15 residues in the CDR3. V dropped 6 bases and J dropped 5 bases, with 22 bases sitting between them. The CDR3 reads CSVAKPGRFYYGYTF. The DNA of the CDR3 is TGCAGCGTGGCCAAACCCGGGAGGTTTTATTATGGCTACACCTTC. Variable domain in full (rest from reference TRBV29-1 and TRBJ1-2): SAVISQKPSRDICQRGTSLTIQCQVDSQVTMMFWYRQQPGQSLTLIATANQGSEATYESGFVIDKFPISRPNLTFSTLTVSNMSPEDSSIYLCSVAKPGRFYYGYTFGSGTRLTVV.

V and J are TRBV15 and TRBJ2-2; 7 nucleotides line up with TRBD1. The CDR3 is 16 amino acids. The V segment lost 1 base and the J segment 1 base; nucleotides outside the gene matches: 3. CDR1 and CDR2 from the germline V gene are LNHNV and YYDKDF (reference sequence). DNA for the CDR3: TGTGCCACCAGCAGAGGGGGGACAGAGAACACCGGGGAGCTGTTTTTT. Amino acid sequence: CATSRGGTENTGELFF.

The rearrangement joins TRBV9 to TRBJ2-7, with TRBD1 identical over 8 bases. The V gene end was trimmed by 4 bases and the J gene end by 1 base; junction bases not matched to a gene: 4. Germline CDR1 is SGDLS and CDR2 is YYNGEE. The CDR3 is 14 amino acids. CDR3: CASSKGQGSYEQYF. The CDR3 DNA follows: TGTGCCAGCAGCAAAGGACAGGGATCCTACGAGCAGTACTTC.

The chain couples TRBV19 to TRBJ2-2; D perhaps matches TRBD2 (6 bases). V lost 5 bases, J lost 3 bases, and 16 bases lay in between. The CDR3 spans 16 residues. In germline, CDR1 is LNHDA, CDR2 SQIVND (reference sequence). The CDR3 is CASSRGARGYTGELFF. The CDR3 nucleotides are TGTGCCAGTAGTCGCGGGGCGCGGGGTTACACCGGGGAGCTGTTTTTT.

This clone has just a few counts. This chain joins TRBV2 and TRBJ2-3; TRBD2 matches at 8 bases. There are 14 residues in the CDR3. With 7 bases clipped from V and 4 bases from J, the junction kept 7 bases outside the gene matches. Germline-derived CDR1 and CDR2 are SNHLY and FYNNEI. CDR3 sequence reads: CASKARGGADTQYF. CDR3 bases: TGTGCCAGCAAGGCCCGGGGGGGGGCAGATACGCAGTATTTT.

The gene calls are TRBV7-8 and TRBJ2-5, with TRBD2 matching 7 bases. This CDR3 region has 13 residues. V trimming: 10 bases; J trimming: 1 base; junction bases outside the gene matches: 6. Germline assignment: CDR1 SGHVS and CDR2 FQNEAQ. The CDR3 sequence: CATQRGPQETQYF. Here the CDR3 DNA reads TGTGCCACCCAGCGGGGCCCCCAAGAGACCCAGTACTTC.

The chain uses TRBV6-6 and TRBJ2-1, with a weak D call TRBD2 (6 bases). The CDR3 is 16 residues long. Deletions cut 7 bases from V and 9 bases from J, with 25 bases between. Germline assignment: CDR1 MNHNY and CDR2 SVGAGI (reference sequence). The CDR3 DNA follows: TGTGCCAGCACCGTCCCCGGGACTTCCTATCGTGGTGAGCAGTTCTTC. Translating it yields CASTVPGTSYRGEQFF.

The CDR3 sequence: CASSFIDRVNGYTF. The CDR3 nucleotides read TGTGCCAGCAGTTTCATCGACAGGGTAAATGGCTACACCTTC. The chain joins TRBV28 to TRBJ1-2; 7 nucleotides line up with TRBD1. Looked up from germline, CDR1 is MDHEN and CDR2 is SYDVKM. CDR3 size: 14 residues. The J segment lost 6 bases and the V segment lost 3 bases, leaving 7 bases of the junction unmatched.

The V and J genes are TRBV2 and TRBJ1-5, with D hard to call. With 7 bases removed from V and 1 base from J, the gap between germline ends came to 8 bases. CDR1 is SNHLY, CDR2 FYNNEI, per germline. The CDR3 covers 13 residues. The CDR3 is CASTKESNQPQHF. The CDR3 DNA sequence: TGTGCCAGCACGAAGGAGAGCAATCAGCCCCAGCATTTT. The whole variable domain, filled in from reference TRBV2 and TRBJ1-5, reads EPEVTQTPSHQVTQMGQEVILRCVPISNHLYFYWYRQILGQKVEFLVSFYNNEISEKSEIFDDQFSVERPDGSNFTLKIRSTKLEDSAMYFCASTKESNQPQHFGDGTRLSIL.

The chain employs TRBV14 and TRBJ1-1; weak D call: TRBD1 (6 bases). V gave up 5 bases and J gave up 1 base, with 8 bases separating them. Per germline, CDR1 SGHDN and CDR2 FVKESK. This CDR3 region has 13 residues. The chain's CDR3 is CASSGQPNTEAFF. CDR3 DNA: TGTGCCAGCAGCGGACAGCCGAACACTGAAGCTTTCTTT.

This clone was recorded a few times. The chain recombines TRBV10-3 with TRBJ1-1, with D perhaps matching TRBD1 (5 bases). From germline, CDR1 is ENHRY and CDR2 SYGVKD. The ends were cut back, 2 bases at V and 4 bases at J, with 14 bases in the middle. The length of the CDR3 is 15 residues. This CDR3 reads CAISEPRGTGTEAFF. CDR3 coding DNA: TGTGCCATCAGTGAGCCTAGGGGAACAGGCACTGAAGCTTTCTTT.

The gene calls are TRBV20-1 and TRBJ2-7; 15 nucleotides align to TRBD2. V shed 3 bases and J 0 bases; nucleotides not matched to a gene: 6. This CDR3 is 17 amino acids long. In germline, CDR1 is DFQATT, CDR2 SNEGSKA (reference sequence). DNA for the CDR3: TGCAGTGCTAGTGTTGGGACTAGCGGGGGGTTCTCCTACGAGCAGTACTTC. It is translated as CSASVGTSGGFSYEQYF.

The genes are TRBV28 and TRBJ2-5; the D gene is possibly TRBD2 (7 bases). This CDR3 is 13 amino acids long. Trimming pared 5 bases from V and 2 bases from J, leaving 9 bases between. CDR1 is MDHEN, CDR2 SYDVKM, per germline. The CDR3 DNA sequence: TGTGCCAGCAGTGAGGGGGGGCAAGAGACCCAGTACTTC. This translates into CASSEGGQETQYF.